This entry is about one T cell receptor (beta chain). The PCR employed 60 Vbeta primers together with 13 Jbeta primers. TCRdb's table, derived via immunoSEQ multiplex PCR, lists solely in-frame clones and lacks some. The table includes roughly 120,000 clones, 80% detected once. The data were taken from a study of cytomegalovirus exposure and HLA in healthy donors. Trimming removed 5 bases at V and 4 bases at J, with 18 bases between. CDR1 and CDR2 from the germline V gene are LNHDA and SQIVND (reference sequence). The CDR3 consists of 15 residues. The V gene is TRBV19, the J gene TRBJ2-7, with D perhaps TRBD1 (5 bases). The clonotype was recovered from a man aged 25 to 45 in good health and CMV-seronegative. Sample: PBMCs. CDR3: CASSPAPQGQYEQYF. The CDR3 DNA sequence: TGTGCCAGTAGTCCCGCCCCCCAGGGTCAGTACGAGCAGTACTTC.